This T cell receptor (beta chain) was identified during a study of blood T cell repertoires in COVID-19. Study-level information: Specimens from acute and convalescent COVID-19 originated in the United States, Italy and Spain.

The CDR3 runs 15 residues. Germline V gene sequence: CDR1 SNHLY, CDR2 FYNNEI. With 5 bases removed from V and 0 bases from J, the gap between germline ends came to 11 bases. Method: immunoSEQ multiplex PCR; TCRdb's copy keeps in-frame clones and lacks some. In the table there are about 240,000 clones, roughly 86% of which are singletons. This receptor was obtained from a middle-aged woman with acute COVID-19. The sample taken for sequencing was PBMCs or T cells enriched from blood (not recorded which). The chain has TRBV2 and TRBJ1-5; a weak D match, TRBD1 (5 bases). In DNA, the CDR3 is TGTGCCAGCAGTTTAACAGGATTTAGCAATCAGCCCCAGCATTTT. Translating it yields CASSLTGFSNQPQHF.